A single TCR beta chain is shown here with its context. Its antigen is currently unknown. It was cDNA, reverse transcribed from extracted RNA, that served as the sequencing template. Assay used: immunoSEQ multiplex PCR; TCRdb lists only in-frame clones, some missing. The data contain some 170,000 clones, less than 75% of them singletons. Treatment in this sample: oral pan-JAK inhibitor, 5-10 mg twice daily. Germline V CDR1 and CDR2: SGDLS, YYNGEE. Trimming removed 0 bases at V and 3 bases at J, with 9 bases between. The CDR3 length is 14 residues. This sample was included in a study of CD8+ T cells in alopecia areata. Study summary: The drug, oral tofacitinib, was given to treated patients at 5 to 10 mg twice daily. The protocol delivered tofacitinib for 6 to 18 months, then withdrew it for 6 months. Scoring of severity for treated patients was based on percentage of affected scalp area.

Study results and caveats: Many expanded lesional clones persisted during tofacitinib (in both scalp and blood).

The chain couples TRBV9 to TRBJ1-2; no reliable D call. The input for sequencing was CD4+ T cells sorted from blood, taken at approximately week 60, from a patient treated with tofacitinib. The sequence was collected from a human donor with alopecia areata. The CDR3 nucleotides read TGTGCCAGCAGCGTAGCGGACGGAGACTATGGCTACACCTTC. Its protein product is CASSVADGDYGYTF. Full variable domain (missing parts from reference TRBV9 and TRBJ1-2): DSGVTQTPKHLITATGQRVTLRCSPRSGDLSVYWYQQSLDQGLQFLIQYYNGEERAKGNILERFSAQQFPDLHSELNLSSLELGDSALYFCASSVADGDYGYTFGSGTRLTVV.